A single sample is the source of the 30 T cell receptor beta chains below, sequenced in a study of shared clonotypes between healthy human individuals. Measured with immunoSEQ multiplex PCR; TCRdb has only the in-frame clones, and not every one. Among about 2 million clones listed, approximately 95% were seen once. Terminally differentiated effector memory CD45RA+ cells were excluded by CCR7 positive selection of CD45RO-negative cells. The material sequenced was naive CD8+ T cells sorted from blood. Receptors originate from a man between 18 and 29 years old in good health.

This clone was seen a single time. J is TRBJ2-5 and V is TRBV5-1; 9 nucleotides match TRBD1. The CDR3 is 14 amino acids. The trim removed 4 bases at V and 4 bases at J, leaving 5 bases unmatched. Germline lookup yields CDR1 SGHRS and CDR2 YFSETQ. As DNA, the CDR3 is TGCGCCAGCAGCCACGGACAGGGGTCAGAGACCCAGTACTTC. This codes for CASSHGQGSETQYF.

The chain links TRBV21-1 to TRBJ2-3; the DNA was not compared with TRBD2, the D call given in the table. TRBV21-1 is given as a pseudogene. This CDR3 is built from 13 residues. CDR3 loop: CALTSGRVDTQYF. DNA for the CDR3: TGTGCCCTCACTAGCGGGAGGGTAGATACGCAGTATTTT.

The J gene is TRBJ1-2, the V gene TRBV4-1; 7 bases are shared with TRBD1. The germline V gene encodes CDR1 MGHRA and CDR2 YSYEKL. The CDR3 has 16 amino acids. Trimming removed 4 bases from V and 6 bases from J; junction bases left unmatched: 14. CDR3 coding DNA: TGCGCCAGCAGCCTTCCGACAGGGTCGGTGGGGAATGGCTACACCTTC. It is translated as CASSLPTGSVGNGYTF.

V is TRBV15 and J is TRBJ2-5; D may correspond to TRBD1 or TRBD2 (6 bases each). The CDR3 loop spans 15 amino acids. CDR1 and CDR2 from the germline V gene are LNHNV and YYDKDF (reference sequence). The V and J ends lost 8 bases and 5 bases respectively, with 21 bases between them. The CDR3 region has the DNA TGTGCCACCCGGGGGCCTCGTTCCTTTGGGGAGACCCAGTACTTC. This encodes CATRGPRSFGETQYF.

The gene calls are TRBV10-3 and TRBJ2-2; D remains ambiguous. The CDR3 is made up of 14 amino acids. Germline V CDR1 and CDR2: ENHRY, SYGVKD. V was shortened by 8 bases and J by 0 bases, with 10 bases between the two germline ends. For the CDR3, the DNA is TGTGCCATCGACGATACATCGAACACCGGGGAGCTGTTTTTT. Protein: CAIDDTSNTGELFF.

The chain employs TRBV7-9 and TRBJ1-5; possibly TRBD1 for D (6 bases). Germline CDR1 and CDR2: SEHNR and FQNEAQ (reference sequence). This CDR3 has 14 residues. Between the trimmed V and J ends, which lost 3 bases and 7 bases, there was a span of 13 bases. The CDR3 loop reads CASSFSGEGQPQHF. The CDR3 DNA is TGTGCCAGCAGCTTCTCAGGGGAGGGACAGCCCCAGCATTTT.

This chain uses TRBV6-6 with TRBJ2-1; 9 nucleotides align to TRBD2. Germline V CDR1 and CDR2: MNHNY, SVGAGI (reference sequence). The CDR3 runs 15 residues. V lost 0 bases, J lost 8 bases, and 5 bases stayed unmatched. In DNA form, the CDR3 reads TGTGCCAGCAGTTACTCTAGCGGGAGTCTCGATGAGCAGTTCTTC. Translated: CASSYSSGSLDEQFF.

The V gene is TRBV7-6, the J gene TRBJ1-2, with D perhaps TRBD1 (5 bases). Germline V CDR1 and CDR2: SGHVS, FNYEAQ. The CDR3 covers 15 residues. Trimming removed 1 base at V and 0 bases at J, with 9 bases between. The CDR3: CASSLGGIPNYGYTF. CDR3 DNA: TGTGCCAGCAGCTTAGGGGGGATTCCTAACTATGGCTACACCTTC. The full variable domain, in which reference TRBV7-6 and TRBJ1-2 provide the parts outside the CDR3, is GAGVSQSPRYKVTKRGQDVALRCDPISGHVSLYWYRQALGQGPEFLTYFNYEAQQDKSGLPNDRFSAERPEGSISTLTIQRTEQRDSAMYRCASSLGGIPNYGYTFGSGTRLTVV.

Worth noting for this clone: Other DNA sequences in the same sample also yield this CDR3. In nucleotides, the CDR3 is TGTGCCAGCAGTGTTGATAGGGGCAGCTATGGCTACACCTTC. It yields the protein CASSVDRGSYGYTF. The chain combines TRBV2 with TRBJ1-2, with D perhaps TRBD1 (5 bases). Germline V gene sequence: CDR1 SNHLY, CDR2 FYNNEI. Between the trimmed V and J ends, which lost 4 bases and 4 bases, there was a span of 13 bases. This CDR3 has 14 amino acids.

V and J are TRBV4-3 and TRBJ2-7; perhaps TRBD2 as D (7 bases). Germline V gene lookup returns CDR1 LGHNA and CDR2 YSLEER. The CDR3 runs 14 residues. The V gene lost 3 bases and the J gene lost 3 bases, with 12 bases spanning the gap. CDR3 protein: CASSHYREGYEQYF. In nucleotides, the CDR3 is TGCGCCAGCAGCCATTACAGGGAGGGCTACGAGCAGTACTTC.

V is TRBV7-9 and J is TRBJ2-7; D call uncertain. The CDR3 runs to 13 residues. V dropped 3 bases and J dropped 3 bases, with 9 bases sitting between them. Per germline, CDR1 SEHNR and CDR2 FQNEAQ (reference sequence). The CDR3 DNA reads as TGTGCCAGCAGCTTTCCCGTCGACTACGAGCAGTACTTC. Protein product: CASSFPVDYEQYF.

The chain couples TRBV10-2 to TRBJ2-5, with D possibly being TRBD2 (6 bases). The length of the CDR3 is 14 residues. V lost 5 bases and J 5 bases, leaving 15 bases between the germline ends. Germline lookup yields CDR1 WSHSY and CDR2 SAAADI. The CDR3 region is CASSPGLRPETQYF. The DNA of the CDR3 is TGCGCCAGCAGTCCGGGACTCAGGCCTGAGACCCAGTACTTC.

The genes are TRBV4-3 and TRBJ2-3; perhaps TRBD2 as D (5 bases). V was cut by 0 bases and J by 4 bases, with 11 bases left in between. The CDR3 totals 15 residues. The germline V gene has CDR1 LGHNA and CDR2 YSLEER. The CDR3 DNA reads TGCGCCAGCAGCCAAGAGGAGCATAGCGCAGATACGCAGTATTTT. Protein sequence: CASSQEEHSADTQYF.

The chain carries TRBV7-9 and TRBJ2-2; no firm D call. Trimming cost V 5 bases and J 4 bases, with 5 bases left between them. This CDR3 has 12 amino acids. Germline V gives CDR1 SEHNR, CDR2 FQNEAQ (reference sequence). CDR3 amino acids: CASSLPTGELFF. DNA for the CDR3: TGTGCCAGCAGCCTACCCACCGGGGAGCTGTTTTTT.

The rearrangement uses TRBV7-9 and TRBJ1-2; D gene unclear. Deletions cut 5 bases from V and 4 bases from J, with 14 bases between. Germline V gene data show CDR1 as SEHNR and CDR2 as FQNEAQ (reference sequence). This CDR3 comprises 14 residues. The CDR3 sequence: CASSPGPGIYGYTF. CDR3 nucleotide sequence: TGTGCCAGCAGCCCCGGGCCGGGGATCTATGGCTACACCTTC.

The genes are TRBV5-6 and TRBJ2-3; TRBD1 agrees at 9 bases. The V gene end was trimmed by 0 bases and the J gene end by 11 bases; junction bases not matched to a gene: 4. This CDR3 is 13 amino acids long. The germline gives CDR1 SGHDT, CDR2 YYEEEE. CDR3 protein: CASSLAGQGMQYF. The DNA for the CDR3 is TGTGCCAGCAGCTTGGCGGGACAGGGCATGCAGTATTTT.

The genes are TRBV9 and TRBJ2-3; 9 bases align to TRBD2. V lost 4 bases and J lost 2; bases outside the gene matches: 5. Germline values: CDR1 SGDLS, CDR2 YYNGEE. The CDR3 covers 15 residues. CDR3 coding DNA: TGTGCCAGCAGCCCCTTAGCGGGGGACACAGATACGCAGTATTTT. This translates into CASSPLAGDTDTQYF.

The gene calls are TRBV5-1 and TRBJ2-5; TRBD1 agrees at 7 bases. Germline-derived CDR1 and CDR2 are SGHRS and YFSETQ. The CDR3 is 15 residues long. The V and J ends lost 3 bases and 5 bases, in that order; junction bases with no gene match: 10. CDR3 sequence (DNA): TGCGCCAGCAGCTACACAGGGGTCCACGGGGAGACCCAGTACTTC. It codes for CASSYTGVHGETQYF.

CDR3 loop: CASSLSALAGDTQYF. CDR3 nucleotide sequence: TGTGCCAGCAGCTTAAGTGCCCTAGCGGGAGATACGCAGTATTTT. The V call is TRBV11-3, the J call TRBJ2-3; 8 positions match TRBD2. V dropped 2 bases and J dropped 5; count of bases not matched to a gene: 6. The CDR3 is made up of 15 amino acids. CDR1 is SGHNT and CDR2 is YENEEA in the germline V gene.

J is TRBJ2-7 and V is TRBV9; D uncertain. Germline CDR1 SGDLS, CDR2 YYNGEE. The CDR3 runs 14 residues. Trimming left V 1 base short and J 2 bases short, with 10 bases between. In DNA form, the CDR3 reads TGTGCCAGCAGCGTAAACTTCCGAACCTACGAGCAGTACTTC. It translates to CASSVNFRTYEQYF.

The chain combines TRBV4-3 with TRBJ2-5; tentatively, D is TRBD1 or TRBD2 (5 bases each). CDR3 size: 15 residues. Germline CDR1 LGHNA, CDR2 YSLEER. V lost 0 bases to trimming and J lost 5 bases, with 13 bases between them. The DNA for the CDR3 is TGCGCCAGCAGCCAAGATCGGGGCAGGTGGGAGACCCAGTACTTC. Its translation: CASSQDRGRWETQYF.

This clone has only one observation. This CDR3 is also generated by other DNA sequences in the sample. The chain uses TRBV5-6 and TRBJ2-7, with 9 bases lining up with TRBD1. The CDR3 has 14 residues. The germline CDR1 and CDR2 sequences are SGHDT and YYEEEE. Unmatched junction bases numbered 3, after V lost 3 bases and J lost 2 bases. The CDR3 here is CASSSGQGPYEQYF. CDR3 sequence (DNA): TGTGCCAGCAGCTCGGGACAGGGCCCCTACGAGCAGTACTTC.

The chain has TRBV5-1 and TRBJ2-7; TRBD1 agrees at 7 bases. CDR3 length: 13 amino acids. Germline loops: CDR1 SGHRS, CDR2 YFSETQ. Trimming took 4 bases from V and 4 from J; bases not matched to a gene: 5. The CDR3 is CASSMGTAYEQYF. The CDR3 nucleotides are TGCGCCAGCAGCATGGGGACAGCATACGAGCAGTACTTC. The full variable domain, with the rest looked up from reference TRBV5-1 and TRBJ2-7, is KAGVTQTPRYLIKTRGQQVTLSCSPISGHRSVSWYQQTPGQGLQFLFEYFSETQRNKGNFPGRFSGRQFSNSRSEMNVSTLELGDSALYLCASSMGTAYEQYFGPGTRLTVT.

The CDR3 DNA sequence: TGTGCCAGCCGAAACGCGAGCTCCTACAATGAGCAGTTCTTC. It codes for CASRNASSYNEQFF. The chain employs TRBV9 and TRBJ2-1; D unresolved. The V and J ends lost 7 bases and 0 bases respectively, with 11 bases between them. There are 14 residues in the CDR3. Germline loops: CDR1 SGDLS, CDR2 YYNGEE. The full variable domain, completed using reference TRBV9 and TRBJ2-1, is DSGVTQTPKHLITATGQRVTLRCSPRSGDLSVYWYQQSLDQGLQFLIQYYNGEERAKGNILERFSAQQFPDLHSELNLSSLELGDSALYFCASRNASSYNEQFFGPGTRLTVL.

The chain combines TRBV6-6 with TRBJ2-7; no reliable D call. V was shortened by 5 bases and J by 4 bases, with 12 bases between the two germline ends. Germline-derived CDR1 and CDR2 are MNHNY and SVGAGI (reference sequence). The CDR3 is 13 amino acids. The CDR3 is CASSPQVTYEQYF. The CDR3 bases are TGTGCCAGCAGTCCTCAGGTTACTTACGAGCAGTACTTC.

V usage is TRBV7-9 and J usage is TRBJ2-7, with D tentatively TRBD2 (5 bases). CDR1 and CDR2 (germline): SEHNR, FQNEAQ (reference sequence). The CDR3 is made up of 14 amino acids. Trimming pared 1 base from V and 6 bases from J, leaving 13 bases between. Here the CDR3 DNA reads TGTGCCAGCAGCTTAGTCGGGGTTTACGGCGAGCAGTACTTC. This codes for CASSLVGVYGEQYF. The full variable domain, in which reference TRBV7-9 and TRBJ2-7 provide the parts outside the CDR3, is DTGVSQNPRHKITKRGQNVTFRCDPISEHNRLYWYRQTLGQGPEFLTYFQNEAQLEKSRLLSDRFSAERPKGSFSTLEIQRTEQGDSAMYLCASSLVGVYGEQYFGPGTRLTVT.

This clone was seen once. The chain joins TRBV11-2 to TRBJ2-3; possible D gene TRBD1, 6 bases. The germline V and J ends were trimmed by 5 bases and 4 bases, with 13 bases remaining between them. The CDR3 consists of 14 residues. Germline CDR1 and CDR2: SGHAT and FQNNGV. The CDR3 loop reads CASSPHRDADTQYF. The CDR3 DNA is TGTGCCAGCAGCCCCCACAGGGACGCAGATACGCAGTATTTT.

The chain recombines TRBV2 with TRBJ2-1; TRBD2 aligns across 7 bases. J gave up 3 bases and V 5 bases, and 10 bases lay outside the gene matches. The length of the CDR3 is 16 residues. The germline V gene encodes CDR1 SNHLY and CDR2 FYNNEI. The CDR3 sequence: CASSQSLADYYNEQFF. Written as DNA, the CDR3 is TGTGCCAGCAGTCAAAGTCTAGCGGATTACTACAATGAGCAGTTCTTC.

The chain has TRBV6-1 and TRBJ2-7; 7 positions match TRBD1. CDR1 is MNHNS and CDR2 is SASEGT in the germline V gene. The CDR3 consists of 10 residues. The CDR3 DNA is TGTGCAGCAGGGGGTCCCGAGCAGTACTTC. Translation gives CAAGGPEQYF.

V usage is TRBV28 and J usage is TRBJ2-3; 7 nucleotides line up with TRBD1. CDR1 and CDR2 from the germline V gene are MDHEN and SYDVKM. V shed 5 bases and J 0 bases; nucleotides not matched to a gene: 26. The CDR3 is 22 amino acids. CDR3 in DNA: TGTGCCAGCAGTCAGCCGCTGGTCGAACAGGGGCAACCCCTCTCTAGCACAGATACGCAGTATTTT. This codes for CASSQPLVEQGQPLSSTDTQYF.